The clone carrying this T cell receptor beta chain was recorded once. This sample was taken from a study of technical replicates of blood from a few donors. Measured with immunoSEQ multiplex PCR; TCRdb has only the in-frame clones, and not every one. In the table there are around 75,000 clones, around nine tenths of which are singletons. V was trimmed by 10 bases and J by 3 bases, leaving 13 bases between them. The length of the CDR3 is 12 residues. CDR1 is MDHEN and CDR2 is SYDVKM in the germline V gene. The rearrangement uses TRBV28 and TRBJ2-7; perhaps TRBD1 as D (7 bases). The receptor was isolated from a human donor in good health. Sequenced sample: T cells isolated from PBMCs. CDR3 region: CATRQGGYEQYF. The CDR3 DNA reads as TGTGCCACCCGACAGGGAGGCTACGAGCAGTACTTC.